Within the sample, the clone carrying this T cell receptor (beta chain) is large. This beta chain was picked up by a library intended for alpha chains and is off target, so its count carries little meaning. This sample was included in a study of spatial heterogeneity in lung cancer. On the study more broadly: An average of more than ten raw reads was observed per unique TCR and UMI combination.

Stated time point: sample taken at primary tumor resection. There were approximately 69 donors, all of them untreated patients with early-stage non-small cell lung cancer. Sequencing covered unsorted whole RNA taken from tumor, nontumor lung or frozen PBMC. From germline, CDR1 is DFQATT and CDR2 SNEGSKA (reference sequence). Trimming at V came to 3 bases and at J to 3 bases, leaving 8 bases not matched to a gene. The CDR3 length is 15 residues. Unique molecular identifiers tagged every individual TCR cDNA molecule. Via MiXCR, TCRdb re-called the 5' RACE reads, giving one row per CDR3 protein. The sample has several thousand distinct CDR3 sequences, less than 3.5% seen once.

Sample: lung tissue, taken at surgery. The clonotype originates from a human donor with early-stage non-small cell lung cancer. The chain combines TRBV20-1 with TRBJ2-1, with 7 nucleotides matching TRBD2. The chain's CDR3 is CSASGAGLFYNEQFF. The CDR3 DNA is TGCAGTGCTAGTGGAGCGGGGCTTTTCTACAATGAGCAGTTCTTC.